This paragraph covers one T cell receptor (beta chain) sequence. This clone came up a few times. Its antigen specificity is not known. No base qualities exist here, and no much larger clone lies one base off it. This entry is derived from a study of blood T cell repertoires in COVID-19 (dated by TCRdb to the early 2020s). For the study in its entirety: Samples covering the acute and convalescent phases of COVID-19 were provided by collaborators in the United States, Italy and Spain. The material from the prospective study consisted of cDNA or gDNA derived from T cells, B-cell-depleted T cells, or PBMCs. Deeply sampled blood TCRbeta repertoires from subjects exposed to, actively infected with, or recovered from COVID-19 were included in the dataset. The repertoires were released in a freely available public database meant as a resource for research on the immune response to SARS-CoV-2. Samples came from the ongoing ImmuneRACE study (first 160 participants) plus 1,254 subjects from 6 global collaborators. A de-identified subject ID, COVID-19 status, age in years and sex were almost always included in the sample metadata. HLA class I and class II types, where available, came from metadata supplied by the sample provider rather than from assay-based typing. What the study reported, not specific to this receptor: How much clinical and demographic metadata was included differed by source and by participant, and the metadata was provided uncurated.

TCRbeta CDR3 regions were amplified from genomic DNA using the immunoSEQ Assay, a bias-controlled multiplex PCR. From the authors' description of their analysis: Nucleated cell counts per sample were estimated from amplification of reference gene primers within the assay. To quantify the absolute abundance of each unique TCRbeta CDR3 rearrangement, sequence reads were collapsed and filtered. For each sample, productive Simpson clonality was calculated as the square root of Simpson's diversity index over productive rearrangements. TCRdb re-hosts the immuneACCESS table, in-frame sequences only. Its copies lack some clones; in the studies checked, an unresolved V gene accounts for under half of them, and the cause for the rest is not known. The V and J calls and clone size were taken over from that table, and D and trimming were inferred from the DNA. The sample table contains 200,000 to 300,000 clones; only one count was recorded for roughly 84% of them. Together, the top ten hold 1.5% of the sample.

A second Seattle source provided samples from volunteer blood donors who had recovered from COVID-19. Each collaborating institution followed its own protocols to collect whole blood in K2EDTA tubes. For TCRbeta analysis, collaborators shipped samples as frozen whole blood, isolated PBMCs, or DNA extracted from either of those sample types. The receptor comes from a woman in her forties who had recovered from COVID-19. The specimen sequenced was peripheral blood.

The CDR3 loop reads CASSLVYYPLAGSTDTQYF. The bases are TGCGCCAGCAGCTTGGTGTATTACCCCCTAGCGGGGAGCACAGATACGCAGTATTTT. The chain uses TRBV5-1 and TRBJ2-3; the junction holds 9 bases that match TRBD2. Germline trimming: 0 bases from V, 0 bases from J; junction bases outside gene matches: 11. The germline V gene supplies CDR1 SGHRS and CDR2 YFSETQ. The CDR3 goes from the cysteine to the phenylalanine over 19 residues. Only the CDR3 region is kept as DNA, spanning 57 bases read in frame from base 1.